Sequencing of this T cell receptor (beta chain) was carried out in a study of CD8+ T cells in alopecia areata. Details on this clone: Mouse germline and gene names are used. Read data end 4 residues before the CDR3 end; the end is taken from the germline J gene.

cDNA reverse transcribed from extracted RNA served as the sequencing template. The data were produced by immunoSEQ multiplex PCR, yet TCRdb's version contains in-frame clones alone and is incomplete. The repertoire has 290,000 or so clones, none seen only once; the ten largest take approximately 1.2%. V was clipped by 1 base and J by 2 bases; unmatched bases: 1. Germline loops: CDR1 LGHNA, CDR2 YNLKQL (reference sequence). The CDR3 runs 15 residues. Using CD4, CD8alpha, NKG2D, NKG2ACE and other markers, pooled cutaneous lymph node cells were sorted. The rearrangement links TRBV5 to TRBJ2-7; 11 bases align to TRBD1. The sample comprised CD4+ T cells sorted from a lymph node. The receptor's source is a C3H/HeJ mouse with alopecia areata. As its MHC haplotype, the strain has H2-k. CDR3 DNA (partial): TGTGCCAGCAGCCAAGGGACAGGGGGCCCCTAT. Amino acids: CASSQGTGGPY. The CDR3 reads in full as CASSQGTGGPYEQYF.